The 16 T cell receptor beta chains reported below all come from one sample, sequenced in a study of T cells after yellow fever vaccination. One entry per CDR3 protein, called by TCRdb with MiXCR from the 5' RACE reads. The sample consists of roughly 170,000 distinct CDR3 sequences, over 7% of them appearing once. Sample: CD8+ T cells sorted from PBMCs, taken 45 days after the yellow fever booster vaccination. The receptors were sampled from a man younger than 30 who received the YFV17D yellow fever vaccine.

The rearrangement uses TRBV6-5 and TRBJ2-3; D is possibly TRBD2 (5 bases). Germline CDR1 reads MNHEY; CDR2 reads SVGAGI. The ends were cut back, 8 bases at V and 3 bases at J, with 15 bases in the middle. This CDR3 has 14 residues. The CDR3: CASSGSGRTDTQYF. CDR3 coding DNA: TGTGCCAGCTCTGGGAGCGGTCGGACAGATACGCAGTATTTT.

This rearrangement joins TRBV7-9 to TRBJ2-5; D not resolved. CDR3 length: 14 residues. Looked up from germline, CDR1 is SEHNR and CDR2 is FQNEAQ (reference sequence). The germline V and J ends were trimmed by 5 bases and 2 bases, with 12 bases remaining between them. The CDR3 DNA reads TGTGCCAGCAGCCTACAGTTCCCACAAGAGACCCAGTACTTC. This sequence encodes CASSLQFPQETQYF.

The rearrangement joins TRBV10-2 to TRBJ1-2; perhaps TRBD1 as D (5 bases). This CDR3 is built from 11 residues. Germline CDR1 is WSHSY and CDR2 is SAAADI. The ends were cut back, 8 bases at V and 4 bases at J, with 8 bases in the middle. This CDR3 reads CASGGSYGYTF. The CDR3 bases are TGCGCCAGCGGGGGTTCCTATGGCTACACCTTC.

The genes are TRBV6-5 and TRBJ2-2; 7 bases are shared with TRBD1. The CDR3 totals 15 residues. V was clipped by 2 bases and J by 0 bases; unmatched bases: 0. Germline V gene sequence: CDR1 MNHEY, CDR2 SVGAGI. The CDR3 DNA reads TGTGCCAGCAGTTACGGGACAGCGAACACCGGGGAGCTGTTTTTT. This codes for CASSYGTANTGELFF.

The sample holds a few counts of this clonotype. This chain links TRBV7-3 with TRBJ1-2, with D hard to call. Per the germline V gene, CDR1 is SGHTA and CDR2 is FQGTGA. This CDR3 region has 12 residues. V gave up 5 bases and J gave up 1 base, with 5 bases separating them. The CDR3 DNA reads as TGTGCCAGCAGCCCCCTTAACTATGGCTACACCTTC. Amino acids: CASSPLNYGYTF.

This clonotype occurred many times. The chain employs TRBV4-1 and TRBJ2-1; D unclear. The CDR3 is 13 residues long. CDR1 is MGHRA, CDR2 YSYEKL, per germline. Trimming took 0 bases from V and 10 from J, leaving 10 bases between them. The CDR3 DNA sequence: TGCGCCAGCAGCCAAGACAGCCCCGGGGAGCAGTTCTTC. It specifies CASSQDSPGEQFF.

There are a few counts of this clonotype. The chain links TRBV18 to TRBJ2-1; 10 bases agree with TRBD1. The V gene's germline CDR1 is KGHSH and CDR2 LQKENI. The CDR3 covers 15 residues. J gave up 6 bases and V 2 bases, and 4 bases lay outside the gene matches. This CDR3 reads CASSPSTGGRNEQFF. In nucleotides, the CDR3 is TGTGCCAGCTCACCATCGACAGGGGGCCGCAATGAGCAGTTCTTC. The whole variable domain, remainder taken from reference TRBV18 and TRBJ2-1, is NAGVMQNPRHLVRRRGQEARLRCSPMKGHSHVYWYRQLPEEGLKFMVYLQKENIIDESGMPKERFSAEFPKEGPSILRIQQVVRGDSAAYFCASSPSTGGRNEQFFGPGTRLTVL.

The rearrangement uses TRBV9 and TRBJ2-5; D possibly matches TRBD1 or TRBD2 (5 bases each). V gave up 3 bases and J gave up 1 base, with 10 bases separating them. Germline assignment: CDR1 SGDLS and CDR2 YYNGEE. The length of the CDR3 is 14 residues. CDR3 sequence (DNA): TGTGCCAGCAGCGCCTCCGGGGCCCAAGAGACCCAGTACTTC. This codes for CASSASGAQETQYF.

Written as DNA, the CDR3 is TGTGCCAGCATCCGGACAGGCTCCTACAATGAGCAGTTCTTC. The encoded protein is CASIRTGSYNEQFF. The chain links TRBV7-8 to TRBJ2-1; TRBD1 matches 7 bases. The J segment lost 0 bases and the V segment lost 7 bases, leaving 3 bases of the junction unmatched. The V gene's germline CDR1 is SGHVS and CDR2 FQNEAQ. The CDR3 contains 14 residues.

In its sample, this clonotype was seen a few times. This sequence joins TRBV6-2 or TRBV6-3 and TRBJ2-3, with 9 bases aligning to TRBD1. Germline V gives CDR1 MNHEY, CDR2 SVGEGT. Unmatched junction bases numbered 4, after V lost 2 bases and J lost 1 base. The CDR3 runs 16 residues. This CDR3 reads CASSYPWDRGTDTQYF. CDR3 DNA: TGTGCCAGCAGTTACCCCTGGGACAGGGGCACAGATACGCAGTATTTT.

This clonotype was observed many times. The J gene is TRBJ2-2, the V gene TRBV3-1; D unclear. Germline values: CDR1 LGHDT, CDR2 YNNKEL (reference sequence). Between the trimmed V and J ends, which lost 4 bases and 0 bases, there was a span of 9 bases. CDR3 length equals 15 residues. The CDR3 DNA is TGTGCCAGCAGCCGAAAGGGCACGAACACCGGGGAGCTGTTTTTT. Translated: CASSRKGTNTGELFF.

The chain recombines TRBV15 with TRBJ2-7; D is possibly TRBD1 (6 bases). With 3 bases removed from V and 2 bases from J, the gap between germline ends came to 14 bases. The germline gives CDR1 LNHNV, CDR2 YYDKDF (reference sequence). This CDR3 is built from 15 residues. CDR3 sequence (DNA): TGTGCCACCAGCAGCCACACAGGGCGTCCCTACGAGCAGTACGTC. It codes for CATSSHTGRPYEQYV.

The CDR3 coding sequence is TGCGCCAGCAGCCAAACCGGACAGGGGAGGTCTAACTATGGCTACACCTTC. Protein sequence: CASSQTGQGRSNYGYTF. The genes are TRBV4-1 and TRBJ1-2; 9 nucleotides agree with TRBD1. From germline, CDR1 is MGHRA and CDR2 YSYEKL. This CDR3 region has 17 residues. V shed 2 bases, J shed 0 bases, and the junction held 7 bases outside the gene matches.

A few counts support this clonotype. The V call is TRBV14, the J call TRBJ2-7; TRBD1 matches 8 bases. The germline CDR1 and CDR2 sequences are SGHDN and FVKESK. With V trimmed by 4 bases and J by 2 bases, 7 bases remained unmatched. The CDR3 consists of 15 residues. The chain's CDR3 is CASSPSRDRPYEQYF. CDR3 nucleotide sequence: TGTGCCAGCAGCCCCTCTCGGGACAGGCCCTACGAGCAGTACTTC.

The rearrangement links TRBV15 to TRBJ1-4; 10 nucleotides agree with TRBD1. CDR1 is LNHNV, CDR2 YYDKDF, per germline (reference sequence). There are 14 residues in the CDR3. V lost 8 bases, J lost 6 bases, and 6 bases stayed unmatched. The CDR3: CATQIGTGDEKLFF. In DNA form, the CDR3 reads TGTGCCACCCAAATAGGGACAGGGGATGAAAAACTGTTTTTT.

In its sample, this clonotype was seen a few times. The rearrangement joins TRBV6-5 to TRBJ2-7, with 9 bases lining up with TRBD1. Germline V lookup: CDR1 MNHEY, CDR2 SVGAGI. The V segment lost 9 bases and the J segment 3 bases; nucleotides outside the gene matches: 9. The length of the CDR3 is 14 residues. In DNA, the CDR3 is TGTGCCAGTAAACGGGGGACAGGGCTCTACGAGCAGTACTTC. Amino acids: CASKRGTGLYEQYF.